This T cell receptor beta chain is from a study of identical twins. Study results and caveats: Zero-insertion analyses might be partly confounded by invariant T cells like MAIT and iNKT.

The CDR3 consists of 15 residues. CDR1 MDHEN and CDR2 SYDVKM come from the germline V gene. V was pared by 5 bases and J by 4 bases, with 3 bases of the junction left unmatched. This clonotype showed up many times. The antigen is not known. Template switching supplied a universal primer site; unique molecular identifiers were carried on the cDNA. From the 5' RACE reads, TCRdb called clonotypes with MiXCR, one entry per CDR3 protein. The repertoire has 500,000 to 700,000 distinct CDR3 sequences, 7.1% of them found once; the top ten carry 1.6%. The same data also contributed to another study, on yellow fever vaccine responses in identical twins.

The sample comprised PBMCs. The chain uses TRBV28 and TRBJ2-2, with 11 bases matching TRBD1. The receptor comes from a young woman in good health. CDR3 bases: TGTGCCAGCAGTGGACAGGGGGCGGGCACCGGGGAGCTGTTTTTT. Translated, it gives CASSGQGAGTGELFF.